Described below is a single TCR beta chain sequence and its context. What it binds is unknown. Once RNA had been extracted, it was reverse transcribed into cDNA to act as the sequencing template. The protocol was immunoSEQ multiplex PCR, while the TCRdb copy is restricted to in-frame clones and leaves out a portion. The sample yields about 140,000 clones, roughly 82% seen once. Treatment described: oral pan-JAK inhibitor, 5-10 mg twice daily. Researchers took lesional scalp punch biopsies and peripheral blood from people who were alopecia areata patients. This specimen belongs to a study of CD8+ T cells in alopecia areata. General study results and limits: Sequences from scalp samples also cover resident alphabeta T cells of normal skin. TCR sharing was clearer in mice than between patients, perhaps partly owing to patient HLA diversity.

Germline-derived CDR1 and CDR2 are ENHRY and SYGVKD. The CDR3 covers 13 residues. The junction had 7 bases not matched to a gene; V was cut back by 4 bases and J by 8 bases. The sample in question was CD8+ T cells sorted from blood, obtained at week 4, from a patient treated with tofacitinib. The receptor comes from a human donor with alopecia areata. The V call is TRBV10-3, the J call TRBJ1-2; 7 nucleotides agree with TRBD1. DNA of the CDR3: TGTGCCATCAGTGGAGGGGGCGCGGGCGGCTACACCTTC. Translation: CAISGGGAGGYTF.